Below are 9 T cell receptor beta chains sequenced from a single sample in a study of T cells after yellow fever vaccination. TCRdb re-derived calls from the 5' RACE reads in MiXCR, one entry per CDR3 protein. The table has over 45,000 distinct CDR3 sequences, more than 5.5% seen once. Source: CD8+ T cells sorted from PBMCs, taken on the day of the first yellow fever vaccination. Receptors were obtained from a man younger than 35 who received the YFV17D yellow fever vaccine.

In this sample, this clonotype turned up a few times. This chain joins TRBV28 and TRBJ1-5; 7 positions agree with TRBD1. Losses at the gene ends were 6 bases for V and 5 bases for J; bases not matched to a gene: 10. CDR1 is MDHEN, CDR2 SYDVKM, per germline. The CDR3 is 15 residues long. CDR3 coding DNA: TGTGCCAGCAGAAAAGGACAGGACGCGGATCAGCCCCAGCATTTT. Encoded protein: CASRKGQDADQPQHF.

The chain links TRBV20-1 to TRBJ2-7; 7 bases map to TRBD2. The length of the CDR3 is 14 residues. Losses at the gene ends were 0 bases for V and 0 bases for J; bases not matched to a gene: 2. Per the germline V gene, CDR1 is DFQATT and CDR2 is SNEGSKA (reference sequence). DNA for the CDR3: TGCAGTGCTAGAGATGGGGGGGGCTCCTACGAGCAGTACGTC. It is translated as CSARDGGGSYEQYV.

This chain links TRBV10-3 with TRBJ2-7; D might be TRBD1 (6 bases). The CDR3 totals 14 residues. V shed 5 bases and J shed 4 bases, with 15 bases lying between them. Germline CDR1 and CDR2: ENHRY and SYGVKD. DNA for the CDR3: TGTGCCATCAGTACTATAGGGGGTCAATACGAGCAGTACTTC. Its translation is CAISTIGGQYEQYF.

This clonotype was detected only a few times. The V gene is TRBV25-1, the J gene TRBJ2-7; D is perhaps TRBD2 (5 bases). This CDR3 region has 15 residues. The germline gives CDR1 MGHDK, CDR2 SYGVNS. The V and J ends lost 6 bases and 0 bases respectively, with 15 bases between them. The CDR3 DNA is TGTGCCAGCAGCCCCACAAGGGAGAGCTCCTACGAGCAGTACTTC. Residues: CASSPTRESSYEQYF.

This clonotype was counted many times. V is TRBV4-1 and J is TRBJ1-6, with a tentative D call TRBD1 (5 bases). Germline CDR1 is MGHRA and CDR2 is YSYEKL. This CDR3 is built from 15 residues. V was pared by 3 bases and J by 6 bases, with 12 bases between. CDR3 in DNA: TGCGCCAGCAGCCAGGGAAGACAGCGTAATTCACCCCTCCACTTT. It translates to CASSQGRQRNSPLHF.

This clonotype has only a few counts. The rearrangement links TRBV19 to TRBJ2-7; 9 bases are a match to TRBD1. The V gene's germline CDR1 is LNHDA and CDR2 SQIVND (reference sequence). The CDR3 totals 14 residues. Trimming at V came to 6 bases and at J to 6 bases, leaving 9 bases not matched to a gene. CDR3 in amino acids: CASSWGTGFGEQYF. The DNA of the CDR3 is TGTGCCAGTAGCTGGGGGACAGGGTTCGGCGAGCAGTACTTC.

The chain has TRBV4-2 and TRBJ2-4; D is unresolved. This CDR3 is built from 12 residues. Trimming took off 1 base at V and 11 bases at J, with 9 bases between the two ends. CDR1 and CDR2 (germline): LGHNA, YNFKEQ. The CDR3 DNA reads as TGTGCCAGCAGCCAAGTTGGCAGTCTTCAGTACTTC. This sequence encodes CASSQVGSLQYF.

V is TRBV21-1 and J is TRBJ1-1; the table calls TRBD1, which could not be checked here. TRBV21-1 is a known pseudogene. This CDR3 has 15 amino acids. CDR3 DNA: TGTGCCAGCAGCCCTGGGCTCCCGGGTGACACTGAAGCTTTCTTT. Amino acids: CASSPGLPGDTEAFF.

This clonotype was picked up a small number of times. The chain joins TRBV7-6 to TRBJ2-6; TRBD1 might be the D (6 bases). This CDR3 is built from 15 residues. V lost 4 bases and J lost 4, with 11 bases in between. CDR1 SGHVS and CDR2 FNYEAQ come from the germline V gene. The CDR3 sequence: CASSSGQTGANVLTF. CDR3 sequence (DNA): TGTGCCAGCAGCTCGGGACAAACCGGGGCCAACGTCCTGACTTTC.